Each of the 10 T cell receptor beta chains below was sequenced from the same sample in a study of CXCR3-negative and CXCR3-positive naive CD8 T cells. The libraries of TRB cDNA were constructed through 5' RACE using UMI labels. TCRdb re-called the 5' RACE reads and catalogs CDR3 proteins one per entry, DNA excluded. Its table lists about 40,000 distinct CDR3 sequences. What was sequenced was memory CD8+ T cells from blood. The receptors shown here come from a human donor in good health. Some clones in this sample may be carry-over from other donors' samples.

The gene calls are TRBV4-3 and TRBJ2-1; TCRdb reports TRBD2, a call that lacks DNA to check it against. CDR1 and CDR2 from the germline V gene are LGHNA and YSLEER. The CDR3 has 15 amino acids. CDR3 sequence reads: CASSQIRGGYGEQFF.

The rearrangement links TRBV7-6 to TRBJ2-2. This CDR3 is built from 14 residues. The germline V gene has CDR1 SGHVS and CDR2 FNYEAQ. Here the CDR3 reads CASSSSYTHGELFF.

The genes are TRBV6-5 and TRBJ2-1. The CDR3 is 14 residues long. Germline assignment: CDR1 MNHEY and CDR2 SVGAGI. The CDR3 sequence: CASSTGGSYNEQFF.

The chain uses TRBV7-9 and TRBJ2-7; as DNA is missing, the TRBD1 call by TCRdb cannot be tested. The CDR3 extends over 14 amino acids. Germline CDR1 SEHNR, CDR2 FQNEAQ (reference sequence). The chain's CDR3 is CASSLAPGSYEQYF. The whole variable domain, remainder taken from reference TRBV7-9 and TRBJ2-7, is DTGVSQNPRHKITKRGQNVTFRCDPISEHNRLYWYRQTLGQGPEFLTYFQNEAQLEKSRLLSDRFSAERPKGSFSTLEIQRTEQGDSAMYLCASSLAPGSYEQYFGPGTRLTVT.

V is TRBV6-1 and J is TRBJ2-5; TCRdb returns TRBD1, unconfirmable since there is no DNA. The germline V gene encodes CDR1 MNHNS and CDR2 SASEGT. This CDR3 comprises 13 residues. The chain's CDR3 is CASGLPGWGTQYF.

The rearrangement links TRBV28 to TRBJ2-1; checking the TCRdb D call of TRBD1 is not possible without DNA. The CDR3 has 18 amino acids. The germline CDR1 and CDR2 sequences are MDHEN and SYDVKM. CDR3 sequence: CASRLRDRGLSSYNEQFF.

J is TRBJ1-1 and V is TRBV5-5; TCRdb gives TRBD1 as the D gene, but with no DNA this cannot be confirmed. This CDR3 has 14 amino acids. Germline loops: CDR1 SGHKS, CDR2 YYEKEE (reference sequence). The CDR3 spells CASSPVVRNTEAFF. Variable domain in full (rest from reference TRBV5-5 and TRBJ1-1): DAGVTQSPTHLIKTRGQQVTLRCSPISGHKSVSWYQQVLGQGPQFIFQYYEKEERGRGNFPDRFSARQFPNYSSELNVNALLLGDSALYLCASSPVVRNTEAFFGQGTRLTVV.

The chain uses TRBV10-3 and TRBJ1-2; TCRdb returns TRBD1, unconfirmable since there is no DNA. The CDR3 is 15 amino acids. Looked up from germline, CDR1 is ENHRY and CDR2 is SYGVKD. The CDR3 sequence is CAISEEGRGRDGYTF.

This chain joins TRBV4-3 and TRBJ1-5; lacking DNA, the TRBD1 call made by TCRdb goes unchecked. From germline, CDR1 is LGHNA and CDR2 YSLEER. The CDR3 contains 17 residues. The CDR3 here is CASSQDGEQGKPQPQHF.

This sequence joins TRBV7-2 and TRBJ2-3; TCRdb outputs TRBD1, but without DNA this stays unchecked. The CDR3 spans 16 residues. In germline, CDR1 is SGHTA, CDR2 FQGNSA. The CDR3 here is CASSLATGQSTDTQYF.